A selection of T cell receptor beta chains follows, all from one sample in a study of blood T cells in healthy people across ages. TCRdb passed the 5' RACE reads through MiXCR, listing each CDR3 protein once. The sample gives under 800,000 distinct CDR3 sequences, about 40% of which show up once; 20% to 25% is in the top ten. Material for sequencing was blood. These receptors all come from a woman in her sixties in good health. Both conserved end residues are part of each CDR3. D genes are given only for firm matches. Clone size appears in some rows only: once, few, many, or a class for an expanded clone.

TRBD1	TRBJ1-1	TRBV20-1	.	CSASGDRDDPEAFF	TGCAGTGCTAGCGGTGACAGGGACGATCCGGAAGCTTTCTTT
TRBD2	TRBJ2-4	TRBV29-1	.	CSVSGTSGRIKYF	TGCAGCGTTTCCGGGACTAGCGGGAGAATAAAGTACTTC
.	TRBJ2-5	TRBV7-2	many	CASSTPSQETQYF	TGTGCCAGCAGCACACCTTCACAAGAGACCCAGTACTTC
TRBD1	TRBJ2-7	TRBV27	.	CASSRHRGLYEQYF	TGTGCCAGCAGTAGACACAGGGGGCTGTACGAGCAGTACTTC
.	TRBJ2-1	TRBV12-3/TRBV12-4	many	CASNQEADSYNEQFF	TGTGCCAGCAACCAGGAGGCGGACAGCTACAATGAGCAGTTCTTC
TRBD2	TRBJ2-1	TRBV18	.	CASSGGAGEVNEQFF	TGTGCCAGCTCGGGGGGAGCGGGAGAGGTCAATGAGCAGTTCTTC
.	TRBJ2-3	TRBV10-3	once	CAISPSPADTQYF	TGTGCCATCAGTCCGAGCCCAGCAGATACGCAGTATTTT
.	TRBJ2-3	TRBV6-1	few	CASSEEDIATQYF	TGTGCCAGCAGTGAGGAGGACATTGCTACGCAGTATTTT
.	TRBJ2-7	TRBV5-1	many	CASSLRDVVDEQYF	TGCGCCAGCAGCCTCCGGGACGTAGTCGACGAGCAGTACTTC
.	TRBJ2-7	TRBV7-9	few	CASSPRGANGYEQYF	TGTGCCAGCAGCCCGCGAGGCGCCAATGGCTACGAGCAGTACTTC
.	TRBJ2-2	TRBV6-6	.	CASSYPNTGELFF	TGTGCCAGCAGTTACCCAAACACCGGGGAGCTGTTTTTT
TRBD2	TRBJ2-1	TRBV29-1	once	CSTSGRGDRSYNEQFF	TGCAGCACTAGCGGGAGGGGTGATAGGTCCTACAATGAGCAGTTCTTC
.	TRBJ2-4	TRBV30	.	CAWGASHGIQYF	TGTGCCTGGGGGGCAAGCCACGGCATTCAGTACTTC
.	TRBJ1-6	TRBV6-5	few	CASGEGFSPLHF	TGTGCCAGCGGTGAAGGGTTTTCACCCCTCCACTTT
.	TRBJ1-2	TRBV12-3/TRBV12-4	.	CASSLWGSNGYTF	TGTGCCAGCAGTTTATGGGGTTCGAATGGCTACACCTTC
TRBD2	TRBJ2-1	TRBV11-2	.	CASSLAGGTSGLNEQFF	TGTGCCAGCAGCTTAGCCGGTGGCACTAGCGGCCTCAATGAGCAGTTCTTC
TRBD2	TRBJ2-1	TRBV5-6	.	CASSLSGGAGFNEQFF	TGTGCCAGCAGCTTAAGCGGGGGGGCCGGGTTCAATGAGCAGTTCTTC
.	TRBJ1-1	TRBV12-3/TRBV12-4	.	CASSPKSANTEAFF	TGTGCCAGCAGCCCAAAGTCGGCGAACACTGAAGCTTTCTTT
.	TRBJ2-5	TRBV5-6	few	CASSLEWRLSNEQYF	TGTGCCAGCAGCTTGGAATGGAGACTCTCCAATGAGCAGTACTTC
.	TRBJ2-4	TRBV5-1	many	CASSLEAENIQYF	TGCGCCAGCAGCTTGGAAGCCGAAAACATTCAGTACTTC
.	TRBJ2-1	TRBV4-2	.	CASSQDPTDYNEQFF	TGTGCCAGCAGCCAAGATCCGACAGACTACAATGAGCAGTTCTTC
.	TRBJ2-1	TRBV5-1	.	CASSLDLEQFF	TGCGCCAGCAGCTTGGACCTTGAGCAGTTCTTC
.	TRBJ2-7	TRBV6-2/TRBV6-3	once	CASSTERYEQYF	TGTGCCAGCAGTACCGAAAGATACGAGCAGTACTTC
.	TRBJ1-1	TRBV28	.	CASSLIPLRDTEAFF	TGTGCCAGCAGTTTAATCCCTTTAAGAGACACTGAAGCTTTCTTT
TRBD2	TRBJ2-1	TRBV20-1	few	CSARSGGTWNEQFF	TGCAGTGCTAGATCGGGGGGGACCTGGAATGAGCAGTTCTTC
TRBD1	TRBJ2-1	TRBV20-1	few	CSAWDRAGNEQFF	TGCAGTGCCTGGGACAGGGCGGGGAATGAGCAGTTCTTC
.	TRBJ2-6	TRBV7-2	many	CASSPRFGANVLTF	TGTGCCAGCAGCCCCCGTTTCGGGGCCAACGTCCTGACTTTC
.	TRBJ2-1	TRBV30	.	CAWSVRDEQFF	TGTGCCTGGAGTGTAAGAGATGAGCAGTTCTTC
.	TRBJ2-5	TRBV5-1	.	CASSCTLGETQYF	TGCGCCAGCAGCTGTACATTGGGGGAGACCCAGTACTTC
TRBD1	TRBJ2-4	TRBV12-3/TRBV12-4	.	CASSRQGGIQYF	TGTGCCAGCAGCAGACAGGGTGGCATTCAGTACTTC
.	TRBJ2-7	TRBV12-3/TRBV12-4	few	CASSAGLDYEQYF	TGTGCCAGCAGTGCCGGGCTCGACTACGAGCAGTACTTC
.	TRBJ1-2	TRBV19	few	CASSTGPANYGYTF	TGTGCCAGTAGTACGGGACCGGCTAACTATGGCTACACCTTC
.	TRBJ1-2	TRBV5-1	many	CASSLEDGVEGYTF	TGCGCCAGCAGCTTGGAGGACGGCGTTGAGGGCTACACCTTC
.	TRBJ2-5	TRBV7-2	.	CASSFLGRAVQETQYF	TGTGCCAGCAGCTTTTTGGGACGAGCGGTCCAAGAGACCCAGTACTTC
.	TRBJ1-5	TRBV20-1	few	CSGAELYNQPQHF	TGCAGTGGGGCCGAACTGTACAATCAGCCCCAGCATTTT
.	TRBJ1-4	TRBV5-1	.	CASSLASGAVNEKLFF	TGCGCCAGCAGCTTGGCCTCGGGGGCGGTAAATGAAAAACTGTTTTTT
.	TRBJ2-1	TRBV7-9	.	CASSPHWAALTIDNEQFF	TGTGCCAGCAGTCCCCATTGGGCGGCACTGACTATAGACAATGAGCAGTTCTTC
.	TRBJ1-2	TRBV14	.	CASSQVSGAGGYTF	TGTGCCAGCAGCCAAGTCTCAGGGGCTGGAGGCTACACCTTC
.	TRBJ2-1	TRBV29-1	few	CSVVSRGAGQYNEQFF	TGCAGCGTTGTATCTAGAGGGGCAGGGCAATACAATGAGCAGTTCTTC
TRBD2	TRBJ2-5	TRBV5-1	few	CASKASGGQETQYF	TGCGCCAGCAAAGCTAGCGGGGGCCAAGAGACCCAGTACTTC
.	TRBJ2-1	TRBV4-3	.	CASSRGRETRPYNEQFF	TGCGCCAGCAGCCGGGGGCGCGAGACTAGACCCTACAATGAGCAGTTCTTC
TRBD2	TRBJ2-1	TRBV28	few	CASSLCVSSGLAGACEQFF	TGTGCCAGCAGTTTATGCGTAAGCTCGGGGCTAGCGGGAGCCTGTGAGCAGTTCTTC
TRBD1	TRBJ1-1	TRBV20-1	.	CSATNPTGEDTEAFF	TGCAGTGCTACCAACCCTACAGGGGAGGACACTGAAGCTTTCTTT
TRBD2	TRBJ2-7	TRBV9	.	CASSPHSGTSGRSSEQYF	TGTGCCAGCAGCCCTCATTCCGGGACTAGCGGGAGGTCCTCCGAGCAGTACTTC
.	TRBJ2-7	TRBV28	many	CASSLQQGYEQYF	TGTGCCAGCAGTTTGCAACAGGGCTACGAGCAGTACTTC
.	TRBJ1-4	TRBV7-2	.	CASSHGATNEKLFF	TGTGCCAGCAGCCACGGGGCAACTAATGAAAAACTGTTTTTT
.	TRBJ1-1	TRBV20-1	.	CSARIKRVVLNTEAFF	TGCAGTGCTAGAATCAAGCGGGTAGTCTTGAACACTGAAGCTTTCTTT
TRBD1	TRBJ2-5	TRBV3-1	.	CASSLLGGSLQETQYF	TGTGCCAGCAGCTTGCTAGGGGGCTCTCTCCAAGAGACCCAGTACTTC
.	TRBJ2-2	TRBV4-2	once	CASSQDMGQLFF	TGTGCCAGCAGCCAAGACATGGGGCAGCTGTTTTTT
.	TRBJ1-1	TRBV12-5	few	CASGLVLGSLNTEAFF	TGTGCTAGTGGTTTGGTACTCGGCAGTTTGAACACTGAAGCTTTCTTT
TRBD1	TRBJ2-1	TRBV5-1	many	CASSSYSVRDSYNEQFF	TGCGCCAGCAGCTCTTACTCCGTCCGGGACAGCTACAATGAGCAGTTCTTC
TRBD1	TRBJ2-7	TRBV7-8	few	CASSQGQSTTYEQYF	TGTGCCAGCAGCCAGGGACAGTCGACGACCTACGAGCAGTACTTC